The clone carrying this T cell receptor beta chain was seen repeatedly, ten times or more. Its antigen is undetermined. Distinct nucleotide sequences in the sample also encode this CDR3. No treatment of any kind had been given to any patient before thyroid surgery. This entry is derived from a study of metastatic and nonmetastatic thyroid tumors. In the study overall: Where malignant and benign thyroid patients were concerned, repertoires were compared across blood and tumor or nodule tissue. Whole-study results and caveats: Malignant thyroid tumors reportedly had TCR beta diversity that was significantly higher than in benign nodules, in blood and tumor.

Germline CDR1 and CDR2: DFQATT and SNEGSKA (reference sequence). This CDR3 has 15 amino acids. V lost 2 bases to trimming and J lost 3 bases; unmatched junction nucleotides: 4. In the source study's methods: Clinicopathological groups of papillary thyroid cancer showed CDR3 differences that were used to build a distant-metastasis classifier. TCRdb reprocessed the PCR reads using MiXCR. V and J calls and clone size were set by TCRdb, not the authors. This table holds 5,500 or so clones, approximately 30% found once. The sample was adjacent normal tissue. The receptor was isolated from a female donor with papillary thyroid cancer or a benign thyroid nodule (not recorded which). Some clones in this sample may be carry-over from other donors' samples. This sequence joins TRBV20-1 and TRBJ2-7; 13 positions match TRBD2. In DNA, the CDR3 is TGCAGTGCTAGACTTACTAGCGGGGGGGACTACGAGCAGTACTTC. Its translation: CSARLTSGGDYEQYF.